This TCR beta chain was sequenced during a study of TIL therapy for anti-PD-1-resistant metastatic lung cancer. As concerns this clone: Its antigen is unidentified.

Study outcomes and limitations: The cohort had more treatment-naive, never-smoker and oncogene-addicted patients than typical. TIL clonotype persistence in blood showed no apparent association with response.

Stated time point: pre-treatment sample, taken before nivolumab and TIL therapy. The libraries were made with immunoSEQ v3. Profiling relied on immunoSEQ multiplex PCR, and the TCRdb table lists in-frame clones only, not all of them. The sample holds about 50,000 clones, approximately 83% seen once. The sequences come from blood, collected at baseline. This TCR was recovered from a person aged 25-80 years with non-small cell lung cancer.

CDR3 amino acids: CATGLAGGPLSSYNEQFF. The CDR3 DNA follows: TGTGCCACCGGGCTAGCGGGAGGGCCTTTGAGCTCCTACAATGAGCAGTTCTTC. V and J are TRBV6-9 and TRBJ2-1, with 12 bases matching TRBD2. The CDR3 length is 18 residues. Trimming took 10 bases from V and 0 from J; bases not matched to a gene: 13. Germline CDR1 and CDR2: MNHGY and SVAAGI.